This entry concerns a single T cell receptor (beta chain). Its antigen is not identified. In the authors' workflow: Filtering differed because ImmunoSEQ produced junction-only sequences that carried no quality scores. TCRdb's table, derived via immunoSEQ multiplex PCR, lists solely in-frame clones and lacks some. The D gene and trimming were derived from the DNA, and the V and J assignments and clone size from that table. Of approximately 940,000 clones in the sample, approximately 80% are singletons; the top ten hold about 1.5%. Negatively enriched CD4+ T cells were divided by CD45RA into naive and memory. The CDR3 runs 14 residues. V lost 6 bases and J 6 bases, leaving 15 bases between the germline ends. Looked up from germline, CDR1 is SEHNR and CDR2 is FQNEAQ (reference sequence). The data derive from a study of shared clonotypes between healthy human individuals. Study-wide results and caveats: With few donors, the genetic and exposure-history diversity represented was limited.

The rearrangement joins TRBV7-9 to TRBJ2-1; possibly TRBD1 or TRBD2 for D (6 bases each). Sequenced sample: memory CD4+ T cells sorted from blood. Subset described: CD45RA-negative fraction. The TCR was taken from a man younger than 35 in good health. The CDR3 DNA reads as TGTGCCAGCAGTCGGGACTGGGGGGCCAATGAGCAGTTCTTC. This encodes CASSRDWGANEQFF. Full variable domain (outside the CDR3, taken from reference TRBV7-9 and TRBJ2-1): DTGVSQNPRHKITKRGQNVTFRCDPISEHNRLYWYRQTLGQGPEFLTYFQNEAQLEKSRLLSDRFSAERPKGSFSTLEIQRTEQGDSAMYLCASSRDWGANEQFFGPGTRLTVL.